This T cell receptor beta chain was captured in a study of STAT5B mutations in CD4+ large granular lymphocyte leukemia. Study background: The CDR3 'QG' motif was associated with a particular HLA allele among healthy donors. General study results and limits: 8/27 top patient clones versus 2/35 control clones were TRBV06-family. Over 20% of private leukemic clonotypes occurred rarely in other patients' non-leukemic repertoires.

Per the study methods: The detection floor for productive clonotype frequency was 2.59 x 10-5. Sequencing was performed with immunoSEQ multiplex PCR; in TCRdb, only in-frame clones are kept and a portion is missing. V, J and clone size are taken as reported in that table, and D and trimming were inferred from the DNA itself. The sample lists around 20,000 clones, roughly 82% seen once, with roughly 9% in the top ten. Remarks on this clone: What it recognizes is unknown.

The germline V gene has CDR1 SEHNR and CDR2 FQNEAQ (reference sequence). The CDR3 loop spans 15 amino acids. The V and J ends lost 0 bases and 3 bases, in that order; junction bases with no gene match: 2. The receptor was isolated from a human donor in good health. Source material: CD4+ T cells from blood buffy coats. The J gene is TRBJ2-7, the V gene TRBV7-9; 10 bases match TRBD1. The CDR3 region has the DNA TGTGCCAGCAGCTTAGCAAGGACAGGGGGCTACGAGCAGTACTTC. It specifies CASSLARTGGYEQYF. Using reference TRBV7-9 and TRBJ2-7 for the parts outside the CDR3, the full variable domain is DTGVSQNPRHKITKRGQNVTFRCDPISEHNRLYWYRQTLGQGPEFLTYFQNEAQLEKSRLLSDRFSAERPKGSFSTLEIQRTEQGDSAMYLCASSLARTGGYEQYFGPGTRLTVT.